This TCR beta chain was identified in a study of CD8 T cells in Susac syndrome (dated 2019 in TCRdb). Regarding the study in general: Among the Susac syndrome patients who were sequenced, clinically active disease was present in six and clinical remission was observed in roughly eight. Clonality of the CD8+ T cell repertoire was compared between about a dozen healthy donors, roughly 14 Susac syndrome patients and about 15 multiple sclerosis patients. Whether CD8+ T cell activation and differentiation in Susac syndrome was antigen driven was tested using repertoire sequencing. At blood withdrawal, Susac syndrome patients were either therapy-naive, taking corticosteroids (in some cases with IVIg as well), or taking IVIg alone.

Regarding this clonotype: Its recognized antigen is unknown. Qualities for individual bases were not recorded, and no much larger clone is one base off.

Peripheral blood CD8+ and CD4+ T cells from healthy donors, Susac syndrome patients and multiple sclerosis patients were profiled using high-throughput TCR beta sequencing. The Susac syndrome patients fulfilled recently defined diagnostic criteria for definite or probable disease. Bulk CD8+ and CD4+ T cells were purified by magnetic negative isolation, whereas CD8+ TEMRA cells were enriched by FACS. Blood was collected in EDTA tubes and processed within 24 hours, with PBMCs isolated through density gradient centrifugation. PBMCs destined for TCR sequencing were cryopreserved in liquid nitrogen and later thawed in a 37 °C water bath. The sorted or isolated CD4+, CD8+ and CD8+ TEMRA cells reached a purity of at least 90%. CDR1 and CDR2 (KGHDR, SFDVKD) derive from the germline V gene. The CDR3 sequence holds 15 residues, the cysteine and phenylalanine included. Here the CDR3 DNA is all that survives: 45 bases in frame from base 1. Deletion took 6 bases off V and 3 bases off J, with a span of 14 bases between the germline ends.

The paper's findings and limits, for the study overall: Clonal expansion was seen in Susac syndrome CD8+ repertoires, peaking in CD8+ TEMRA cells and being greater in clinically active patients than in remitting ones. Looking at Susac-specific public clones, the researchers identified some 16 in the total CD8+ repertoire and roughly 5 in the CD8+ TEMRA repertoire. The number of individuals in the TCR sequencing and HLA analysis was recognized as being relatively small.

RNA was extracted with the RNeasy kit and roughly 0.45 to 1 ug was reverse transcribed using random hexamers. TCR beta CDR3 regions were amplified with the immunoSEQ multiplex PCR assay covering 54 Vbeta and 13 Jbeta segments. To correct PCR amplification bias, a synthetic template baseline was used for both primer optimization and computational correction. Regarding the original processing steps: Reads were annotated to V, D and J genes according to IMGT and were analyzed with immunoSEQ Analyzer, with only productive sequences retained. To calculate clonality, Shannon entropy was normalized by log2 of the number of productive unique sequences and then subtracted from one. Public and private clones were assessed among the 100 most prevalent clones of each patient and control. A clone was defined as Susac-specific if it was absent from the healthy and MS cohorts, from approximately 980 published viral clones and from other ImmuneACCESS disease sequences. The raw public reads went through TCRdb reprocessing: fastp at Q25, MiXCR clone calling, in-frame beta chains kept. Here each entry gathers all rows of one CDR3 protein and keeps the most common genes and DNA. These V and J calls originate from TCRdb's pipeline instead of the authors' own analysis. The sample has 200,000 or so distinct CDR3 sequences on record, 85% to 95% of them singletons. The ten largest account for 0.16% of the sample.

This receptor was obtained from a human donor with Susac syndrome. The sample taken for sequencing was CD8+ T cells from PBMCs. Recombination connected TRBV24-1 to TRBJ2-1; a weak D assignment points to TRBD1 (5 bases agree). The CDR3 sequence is CATSPGGQGYNEQFF. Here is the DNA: TGTGCCACCAGTCCAGGCGGTCAGGGCTACAATGAGCAGTTCTTC.